These 8 T cell receptor beta chains came from one sample sequenced in a study of cytomegalovirus exposure and HLA in healthy donors. The PCR had 60 Vbeta and 13 Jbeta primers. Measured with immunoSEQ multiplex PCR; TCRdb has only the in-frame clones, and not every one. The sample lists 160,000 or so clones, 81% occurring once. Sequenced material: PBMCs. The source is a woman between 50 and 59 years old in good health and CMV-seronegative.

The chain links TRBV13 to TRBJ2-3; 11 positions agree with TRBD2. This CDR3 spans 16 amino acids. CDR1 is PRHDT and CDR2 is FYEKMQ in the germline V gene (reference sequence). Trimming removed 5 bases from V and 2 bases from J; junction bases left unmatched: 6. CDR3 in DNA: TGTGCCAGCAGCACTAGCGGGAGCGGGGTCACAGATACGCAGTATTTT. Amino acids: CASSTSGSGVTDTQYF.

This sequence joins TRBV7-6 and TRBJ2-2; possibly TRBD2 for D (6 bases). Trimming cost V 7 bases and J 4 bases, with 13 bases left between them. Germline V gene lookup returns CDR1 SGHVS and CDR2 FNYEAQ. The CDR3 spans 14 residues. The CDR3 reads CASTGGPGTGELFF. CDR3 coding DNA: TGTGCCAGCACCGGAGGGCCGGGCACCGGGGAGCTGTTTTTT.

This clone was recorded a few times. V gene TRBV7-6 combines with J gene TRBJ2-5; a possible D gene is TRBD2 (6 bases). The V end was cut by 0 bases, the J end by 1 base, with 9 bases between. The V gene's germline CDR1 is SGHVS and CDR2 FNYEAQ. The CDR3 sequence is 15 residues long. CDR3 in DNA: TGTGCCAGCAGCTTAGCGGGAGGATCCCAAGAGACCCAGTACTTC. Amino acid sequence: CASSLAGGSQETQYF.

The chain recombines TRBV25-1 with TRBJ1-6, with 8 nucleotides matching TRBD1. The CDR3 runs 14 residues. V gave up 3 bases and J gave up 6 bases; unmatched junction bases: 1. CDR1 MGHDK and CDR2 SYGVNS come from the germline V gene. The CDR3, as DNA: TGTGCCAGCAGTGAGGACAGGGCTAATTCACCCCTCCACTTT. The encoded protein is CASSEDRANSPLHF.

V gene TRBV29-1 combines with J gene TRBJ1-2; D gene uncertain. The CDR3 is 11 amino acids. The germline CDR1 and CDR2 sequences are SQVTM and ANQGSEA. V lost 7 bases to trimming and J lost 3 bases, with 9 bases between them. CDR3 nucleotides: TGCAGCGCCGACACCGACTATGGCTACACCTTC. This codes for CSADTDYGYTF.

The gene calls are TRBV21-1 and TRBJ2-5; the D segment call TRBD2 is taken from the table without a DNA check. TRBV21-1 is a listed pseudogene. The CDR3 has 13 residues. CDR3 residues: CASPGVSRGTQYF. DNA of the CDR3: TGTGCCTCACCGGGGGTTTCCCGGGGGACCCAGTACTTC.

The chain employs TRBV7-9 and TRBJ1-6; D possibly corresponds to TRBD1 (5 bases). Germline V lookup: CDR1 SEHNR, CDR2 FQNEAQ (reference sequence). V was pared by 4 bases and J by 10 bases, with 14 bases between. This CDR3 has 14 amino acids. Here the CDR3 reads CASSYTQGNSPLHF. CDR3 sequence (DNA): TGTGCCAGCAGCTATACCCAGGGAAACTCACCCCTCCACTTT.

The rearrangement uses TRBV4-3 and TRBJ2-5; 7 positions match TRBD1. V was clipped by 3 bases and J by 7 bases; unmatched bases: 5. The CDR3 extends over 13 amino acids. Germline values: CDR1 LGHNA, CDR2 YSLEER. The CDR3, as DNA: TGCGCCAGCAGCCAGGGGACAGCCTTGACCCAGTACTTC. This encodes CASSQGTALTQYF.